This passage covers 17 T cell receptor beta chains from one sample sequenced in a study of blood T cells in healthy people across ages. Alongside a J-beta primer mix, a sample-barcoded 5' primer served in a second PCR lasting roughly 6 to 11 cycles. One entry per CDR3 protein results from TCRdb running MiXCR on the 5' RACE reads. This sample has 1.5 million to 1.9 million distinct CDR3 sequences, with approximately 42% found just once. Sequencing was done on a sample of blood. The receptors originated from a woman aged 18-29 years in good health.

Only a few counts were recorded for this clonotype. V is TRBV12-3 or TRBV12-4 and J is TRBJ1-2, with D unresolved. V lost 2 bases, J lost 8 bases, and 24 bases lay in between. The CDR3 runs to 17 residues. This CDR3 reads CASSLSSLGSPVLGYTF. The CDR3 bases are TGTGCCAGCAGTTTATCGAGCCTCGGGTCCCCCGTCCTAGGCTACACCTTC.

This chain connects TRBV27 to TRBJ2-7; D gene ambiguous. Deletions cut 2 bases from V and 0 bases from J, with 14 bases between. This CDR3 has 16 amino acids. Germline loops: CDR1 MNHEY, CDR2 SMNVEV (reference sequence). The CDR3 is CASSLNGEFSSYEQYF. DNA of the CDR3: TGTGCCAGCAGTTTAAATGGGGAATTCAGCTCCTACGAGCAGTACTTC.

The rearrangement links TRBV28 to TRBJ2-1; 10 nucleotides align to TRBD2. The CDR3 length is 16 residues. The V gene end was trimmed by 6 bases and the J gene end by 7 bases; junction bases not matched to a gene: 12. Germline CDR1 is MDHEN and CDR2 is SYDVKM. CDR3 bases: TGTGCCAGCAGCCCCCACCTCGGGACTAGCGTTAATGAGCAGTTCTTC. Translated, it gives CASSPHLGTSVNEQFF.

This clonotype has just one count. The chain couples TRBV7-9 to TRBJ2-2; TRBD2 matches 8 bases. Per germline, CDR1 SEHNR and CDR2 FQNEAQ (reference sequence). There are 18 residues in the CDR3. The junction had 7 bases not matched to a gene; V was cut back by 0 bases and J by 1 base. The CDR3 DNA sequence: TGTGCCAGCAGCTTAGCGTTTGGTAGCGGGGAGAACACCGGGGAGCTGTTTTTT. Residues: CASSLAFGSGENTGELFF.

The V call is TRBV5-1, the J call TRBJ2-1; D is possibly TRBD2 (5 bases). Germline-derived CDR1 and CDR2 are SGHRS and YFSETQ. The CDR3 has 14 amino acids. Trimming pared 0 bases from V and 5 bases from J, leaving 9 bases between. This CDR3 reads CASSLESRDNEQFF. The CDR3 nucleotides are TGCGCCAGCAGCTTGGAATCGCGGGACAATGAGCAGTTCTTC.

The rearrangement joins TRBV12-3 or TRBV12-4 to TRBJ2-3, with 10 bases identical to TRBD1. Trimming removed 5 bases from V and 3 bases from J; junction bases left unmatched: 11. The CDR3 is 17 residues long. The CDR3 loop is CASSRDSDRGLTDTQYF. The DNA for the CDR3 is TGTGCCAGCAGTCGGGATTCTGACAGGGGGCTGACAGATACGCAGTATTTT.

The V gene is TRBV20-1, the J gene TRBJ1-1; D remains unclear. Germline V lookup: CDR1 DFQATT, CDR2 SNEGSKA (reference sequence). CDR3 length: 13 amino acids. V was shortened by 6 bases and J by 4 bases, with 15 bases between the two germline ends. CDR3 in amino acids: CSAVEGAGTEAFF. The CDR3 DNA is TGCAGTGCCGTGGAGGGCGCGGGCACTGAAGCTTTCTTT.

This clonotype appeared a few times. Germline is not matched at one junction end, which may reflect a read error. CDR3 sequence: CASCVGDWNAEAFF. The DNA for the CDR3 is TGTGCCAGCTGTGTAGGGGATTGGAACGCTGAAGCTTTCTTT. The chain combines TRBV6-6 with TRBJ1-1; tentative D call: TRBD1 (5 bases). This CDR3 is built from 14 residues. Germline-derived CDR1 and CDR2 are MNHNY and SVGAGI (reference sequence).

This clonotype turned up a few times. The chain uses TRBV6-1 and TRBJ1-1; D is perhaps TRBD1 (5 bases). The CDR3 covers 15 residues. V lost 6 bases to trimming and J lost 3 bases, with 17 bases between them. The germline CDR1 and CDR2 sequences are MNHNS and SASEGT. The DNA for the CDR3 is TGTGCCAGCAGGCCTAGCGGCAGGGAGGACACTGAAGCTTTCTTT. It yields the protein CASRPSGREDTEAFF.

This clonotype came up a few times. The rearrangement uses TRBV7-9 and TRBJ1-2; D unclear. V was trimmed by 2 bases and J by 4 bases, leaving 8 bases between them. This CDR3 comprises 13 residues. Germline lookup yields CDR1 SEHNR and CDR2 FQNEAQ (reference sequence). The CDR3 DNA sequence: TGTGCCAGCAGCTTAAAGGATACCTATGGCTACACCTTC. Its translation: CASSLKDTYGYTF.

The CDR3 nucleotides are TGCAGCGTGTTTGGGCGACAGGGGGCTATGGATACGCAGTATTTT. It specifies CSVFGRQGAMDTQYF. The V gene is TRBV29-1, the J gene TRBJ2-3; 10 bases match TRBD1. The germline V gene encodes CDR1 SQVTM and CDR2 ANQGSEA. The CDR3 consists of 15 residues. V lost 6 bases and J lost 6; bases outside the gene matches: 12.

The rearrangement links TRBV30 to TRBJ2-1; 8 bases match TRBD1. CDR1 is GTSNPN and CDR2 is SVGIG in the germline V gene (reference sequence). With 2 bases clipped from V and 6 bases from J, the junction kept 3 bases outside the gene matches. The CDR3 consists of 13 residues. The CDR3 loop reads CAWSTQGGNEQFF. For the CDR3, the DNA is TGTGCCTGGAGTACACAGGGGGGCAATGAGCAGTTCTTC. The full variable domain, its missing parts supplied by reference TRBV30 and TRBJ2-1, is SQTIHQWPATLVQPVGSPLSLECTVEGTSNPNLYWYRQAAGRGLQLLFYSVGIGQISSEVPQNLSASRPQDRQFILSSKKLLLSDSGFYLCAWSTQGGNEQFFGPGTRLTVL.

CDR3: CASSQLSRGGGWGELFF. The CDR3 DNA sequence: TGTGCCAGCAGCCAACTCTCGCGGGGAGGCGGTTGGGGGGAGCTGTTTTTT. The chain links TRBV3-1 to TRBJ2-2; possibly TRBD2 for D (6 bases). This CDR3 region has 17 residues. CDR1 and CDR2 from the germline V gene are LGHDT and YNNKEL (reference sequence). Trimming cost V 2 bases and J 8 bases, with 21 bases left between them.

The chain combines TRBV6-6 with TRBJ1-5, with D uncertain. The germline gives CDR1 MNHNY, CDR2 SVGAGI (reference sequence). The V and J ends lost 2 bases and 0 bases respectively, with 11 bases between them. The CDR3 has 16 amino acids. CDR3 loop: CASSYPQPYSNQPQHF. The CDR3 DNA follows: TGTGCCAGCAGTTACCCCCAGCCTTATAGCAATCAGCCCCAGCATTTT.

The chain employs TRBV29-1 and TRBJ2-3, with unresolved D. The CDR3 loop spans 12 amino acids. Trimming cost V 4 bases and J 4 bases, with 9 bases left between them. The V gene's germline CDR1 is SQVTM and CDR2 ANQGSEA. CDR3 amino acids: CSVGGNSDTQYF. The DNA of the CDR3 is TGCAGCGTTGGAGGTAACTCAGATACGCAGTATTTT.

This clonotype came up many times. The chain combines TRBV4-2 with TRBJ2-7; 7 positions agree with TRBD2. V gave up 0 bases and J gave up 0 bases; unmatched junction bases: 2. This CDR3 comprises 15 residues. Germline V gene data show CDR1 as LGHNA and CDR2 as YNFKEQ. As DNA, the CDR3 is TGTGCCAGCAGCCAAGAGGGCGGGAGCTCCTACGAGCAGTACTTC. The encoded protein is CASSQEGGSSYEQYF.

In DNA form, the CDR3 reads TGTGCCAGCAGCCAACCCGAGAGCTCCTACGAGCAGTACTTC. Translating it yields CASSQPESSYEQYF. This chain links TRBV14 with TRBJ2-7; D is uncertain. This CDR3 has 14 residues. V was clipped by 2 bases and J by 0 bases, with 8 bases between them. The germline V gene has CDR1 SGHDN and CDR2 FVKESK.